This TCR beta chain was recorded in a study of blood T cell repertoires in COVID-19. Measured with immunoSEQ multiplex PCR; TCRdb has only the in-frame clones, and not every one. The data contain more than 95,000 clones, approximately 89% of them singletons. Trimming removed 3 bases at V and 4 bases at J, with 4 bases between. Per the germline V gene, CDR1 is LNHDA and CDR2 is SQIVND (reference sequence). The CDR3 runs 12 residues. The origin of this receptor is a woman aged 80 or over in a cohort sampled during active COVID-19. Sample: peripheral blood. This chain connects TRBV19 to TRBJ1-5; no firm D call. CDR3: CASSIPNQPQHF. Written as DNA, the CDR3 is TGTGCCAGTAGTATCCCTAATCAGCCCCAGCATTTT.